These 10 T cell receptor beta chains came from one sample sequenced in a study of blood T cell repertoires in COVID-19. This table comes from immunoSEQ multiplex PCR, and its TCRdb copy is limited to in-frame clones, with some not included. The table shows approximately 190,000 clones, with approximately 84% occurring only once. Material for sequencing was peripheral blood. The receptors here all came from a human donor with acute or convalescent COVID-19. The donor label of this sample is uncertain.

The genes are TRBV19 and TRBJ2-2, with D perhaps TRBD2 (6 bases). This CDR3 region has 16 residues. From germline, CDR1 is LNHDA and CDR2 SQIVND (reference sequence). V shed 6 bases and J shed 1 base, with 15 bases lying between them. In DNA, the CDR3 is TGTGCCAGTAGCAGCCGTTTGGGGGGGAACACCGGGGAGCTGTTTTTT. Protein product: CASSSRLGGNTGELFF.

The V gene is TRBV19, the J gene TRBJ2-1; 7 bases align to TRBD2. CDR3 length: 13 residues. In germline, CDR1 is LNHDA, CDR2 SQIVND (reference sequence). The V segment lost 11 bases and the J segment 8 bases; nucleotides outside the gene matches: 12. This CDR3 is CAGGGSPGDEQFF. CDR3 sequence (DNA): TGTGCCGGCGGGGGATCTCCCGGTGATGAGCAGTTCTTC.

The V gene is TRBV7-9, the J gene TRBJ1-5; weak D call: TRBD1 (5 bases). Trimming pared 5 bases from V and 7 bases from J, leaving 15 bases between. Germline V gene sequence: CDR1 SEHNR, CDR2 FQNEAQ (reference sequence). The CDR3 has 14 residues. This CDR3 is CASSPAGGSQPQHF. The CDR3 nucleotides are TGTGCCAGCAGCCCTGCGGGGGGGAGCCAGCCCCAGCATTTT.

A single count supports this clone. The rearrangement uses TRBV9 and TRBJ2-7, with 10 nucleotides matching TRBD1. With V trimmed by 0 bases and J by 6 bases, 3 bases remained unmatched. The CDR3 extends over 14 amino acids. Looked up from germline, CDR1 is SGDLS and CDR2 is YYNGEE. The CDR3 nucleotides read TGTGCCAGCAGCGTAGGGACAGGGGGGAGCGAGCAGTACTTC. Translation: CASSVGTGGSEQYF.

This CDR3 is CASSPMGRAGGEQFF. In nucleotides, the CDR3 is TGCGCCAGCAGCCCTATGGGGAGGGCCGGAGGTGAGCAGTTCTTC. The rearrangement uses TRBV5-1 and TRBJ2-1, with 7 bases matching TRBD2. The CDR3 totals 15 residues. Germline V lookup: CDR1 SGHRS, CDR2 YFSETQ. The junction had 13 bases not matched to a gene; V was cut back by 4 bases and J by 9 bases. Combining the CDR3 with reference TRBV5-1 and TRBJ2-1 gives the whole variable domain KAGVTQTPRYLIKTRGQQVTLSCSPISGHRSVSWYQQTPGQGLQFLFEYFSETQRNKGNFPGRFSGRQFSNSRSEMNVSTLELGDSALYLCASSPMGRAGGEQFFGPGTRLTVL.

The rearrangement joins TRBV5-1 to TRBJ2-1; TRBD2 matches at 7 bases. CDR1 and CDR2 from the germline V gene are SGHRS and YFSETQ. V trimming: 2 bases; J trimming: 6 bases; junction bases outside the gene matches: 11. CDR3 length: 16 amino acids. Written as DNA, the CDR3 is TGCGCCAGCAGCTTACCTCAAACGGGAGGCCCCAATGAGCAGTTCTTC. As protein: CASSLPQTGGPNEQFF.

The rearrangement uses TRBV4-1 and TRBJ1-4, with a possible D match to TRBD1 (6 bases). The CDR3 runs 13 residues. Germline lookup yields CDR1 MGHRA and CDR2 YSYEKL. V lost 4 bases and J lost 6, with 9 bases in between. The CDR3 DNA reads TGCGCCAGCAGCCGACAGGTGGATGAAAAACTGTTTTTT. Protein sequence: CASSRQVDEKLFF.

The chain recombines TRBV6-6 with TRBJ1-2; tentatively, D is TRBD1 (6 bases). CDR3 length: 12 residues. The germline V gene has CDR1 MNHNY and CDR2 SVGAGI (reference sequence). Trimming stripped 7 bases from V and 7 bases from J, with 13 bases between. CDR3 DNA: TGTGCCAGCAAAACAGGGAATAGTGGCTACACCTTC. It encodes CASKTGNSGYTF.

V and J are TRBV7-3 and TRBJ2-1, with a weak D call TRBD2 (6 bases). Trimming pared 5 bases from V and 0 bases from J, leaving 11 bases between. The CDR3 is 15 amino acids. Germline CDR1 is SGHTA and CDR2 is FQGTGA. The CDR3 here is CASSTIADSYNEQFF. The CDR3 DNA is TGTGCCAGCAGCACGATAGCGGACTCCTACAATGAGCAGTTCTTC.

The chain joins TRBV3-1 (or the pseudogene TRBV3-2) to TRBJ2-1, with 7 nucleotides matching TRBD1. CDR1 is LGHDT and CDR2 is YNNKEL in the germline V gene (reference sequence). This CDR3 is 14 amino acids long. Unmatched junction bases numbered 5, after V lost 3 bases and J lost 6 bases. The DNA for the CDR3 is TGTGCCAGCAGCCACGGGACAGCGATCAATGAGCAGTTCTTC. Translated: CASSHGTAINEQFF.